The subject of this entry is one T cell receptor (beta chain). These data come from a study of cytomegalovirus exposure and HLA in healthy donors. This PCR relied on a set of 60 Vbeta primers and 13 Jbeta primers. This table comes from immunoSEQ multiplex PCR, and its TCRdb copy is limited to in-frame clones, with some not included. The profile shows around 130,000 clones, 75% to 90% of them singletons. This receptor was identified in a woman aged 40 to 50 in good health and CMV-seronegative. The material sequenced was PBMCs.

The CDR3 region is CASSQEQGSSYNEQFF. CDR3 coding DNA: TGTGCCAGCAGCCAAGAGCAAGGGAGCTCCTACAATGAGCAGTTCTTC. V gene TRBV4-2 combines with J gene TRBJ2-1, with D tentatively TRBD2 (5 bases). Germline V gene lookup returns CDR1 LGHNA and CDR2 YNFKEQ. CDR3 length equals 16 residues. V lost 0 bases, J lost 0 bases, and 9 bases lay in between.